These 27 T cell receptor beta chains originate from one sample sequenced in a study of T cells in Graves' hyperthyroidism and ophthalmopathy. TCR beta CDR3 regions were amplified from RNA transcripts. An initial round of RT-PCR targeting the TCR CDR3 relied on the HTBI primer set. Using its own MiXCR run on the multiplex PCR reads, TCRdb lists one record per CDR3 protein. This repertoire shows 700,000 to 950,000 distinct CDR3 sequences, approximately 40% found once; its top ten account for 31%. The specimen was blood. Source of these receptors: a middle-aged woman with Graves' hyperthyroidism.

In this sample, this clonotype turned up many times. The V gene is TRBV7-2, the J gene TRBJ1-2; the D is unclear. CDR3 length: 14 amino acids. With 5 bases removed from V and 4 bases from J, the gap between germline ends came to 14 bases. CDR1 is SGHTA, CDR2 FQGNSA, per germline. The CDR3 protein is CASSPGWTSYGYTF. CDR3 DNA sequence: TGTGCCAGCAGCCCAGGATGGACGAGCTATGGCTACACCTTC.

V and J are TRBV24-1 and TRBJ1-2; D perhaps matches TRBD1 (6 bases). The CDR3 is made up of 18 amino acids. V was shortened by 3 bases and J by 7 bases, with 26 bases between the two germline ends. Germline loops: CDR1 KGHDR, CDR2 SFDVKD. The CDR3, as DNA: TGTGCCACCAGTGATCCCCCCACCACGCCGAGGGGGGGCTTTGGCTACACCTTC. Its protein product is CATSDPPTTPRGGFGYTF.

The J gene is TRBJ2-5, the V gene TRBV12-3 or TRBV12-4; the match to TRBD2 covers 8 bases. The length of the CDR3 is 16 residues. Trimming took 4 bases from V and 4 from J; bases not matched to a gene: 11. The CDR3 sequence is CASSYRTSRVPETQYF. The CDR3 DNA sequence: TGTGCCAGCAGTTACCGGACTAGCCGGGTGCCAGAGACCCAGTACTTC.

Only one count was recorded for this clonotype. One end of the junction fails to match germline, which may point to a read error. The CDR3 loop is CATRSRDRLGPNF. The CDR3 nucleotides read TGTGCCACCCGAAGCAGAGATCGTCTGGGACCTAACTTC. The J gene is TRBJ2-5, the V gene TRBV15; D may be TRBD1 or TRBD2 (5 bases each). The V gene's germline CDR1 is LNHNV and CDR2 YYDKDF (reference sequence). CDR3 length: 13 amino acids.

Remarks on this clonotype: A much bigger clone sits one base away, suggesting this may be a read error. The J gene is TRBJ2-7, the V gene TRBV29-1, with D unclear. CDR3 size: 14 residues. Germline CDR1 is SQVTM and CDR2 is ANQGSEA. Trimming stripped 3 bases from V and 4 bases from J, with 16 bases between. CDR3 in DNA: TGCAGCGTTGACGATACGGCGGCAGCGTACGAGCAGTACTTC. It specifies CSVDDTAAAYEQYF.

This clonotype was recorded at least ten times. In DNA form, the CDR3 reads TGTGCCACCAGTGATTCACGGACAGGGACTCAGCCCCAGCATTTT. Protein sequence: CATSDSRTGTQPQHF. This chain joins TRBV24-1 and TRBJ1-5, with 8 positions matching TRBD1. Germline V gene lookup returns CDR1 KGHDR and CDR2 SFDVKD. The CDR3 sequence is 15 residues long. V gave up 2 bases and J gave up 6 bases; unmatched junction bases: 5.

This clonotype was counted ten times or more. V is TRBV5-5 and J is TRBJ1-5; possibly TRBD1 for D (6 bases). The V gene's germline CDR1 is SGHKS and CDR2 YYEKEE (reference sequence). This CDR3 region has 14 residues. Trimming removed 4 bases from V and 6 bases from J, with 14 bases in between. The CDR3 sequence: CASSAQGGSQPQHF. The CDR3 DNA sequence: TGTGCCAGCAGCGCACAGGGCGGGAGTCAGCCCCAGCATTTT.

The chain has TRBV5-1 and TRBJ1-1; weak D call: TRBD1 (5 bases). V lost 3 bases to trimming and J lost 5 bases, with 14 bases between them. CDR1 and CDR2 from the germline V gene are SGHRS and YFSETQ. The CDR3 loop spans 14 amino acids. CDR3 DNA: TGCGCCAGCAGCTGGATGGGGGTGGAGACTGAAGCTTTCTTT. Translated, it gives CASSWMGVETEAFF.

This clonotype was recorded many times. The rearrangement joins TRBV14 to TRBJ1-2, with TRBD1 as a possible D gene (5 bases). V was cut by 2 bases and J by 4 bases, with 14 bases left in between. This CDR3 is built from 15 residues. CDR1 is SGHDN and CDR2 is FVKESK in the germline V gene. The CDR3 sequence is CASSQSADRLYGYTF. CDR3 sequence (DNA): TGTGCCAGCAGCCAAAGTGCAGACAGACTCTATGGCTACACCTTC.

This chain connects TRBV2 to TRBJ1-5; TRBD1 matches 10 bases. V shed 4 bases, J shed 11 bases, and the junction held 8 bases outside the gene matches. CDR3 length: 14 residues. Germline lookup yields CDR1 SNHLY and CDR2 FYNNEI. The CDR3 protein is CASSVGQGRETQHF. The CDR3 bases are TGTGCCAGCAGTGTGGGACAGGGGCGGGAGACCCAGCATTTT.

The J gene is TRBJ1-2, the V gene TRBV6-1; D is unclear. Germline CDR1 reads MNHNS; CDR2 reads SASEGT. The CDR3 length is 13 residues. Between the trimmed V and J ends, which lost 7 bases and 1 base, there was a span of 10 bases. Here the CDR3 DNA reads TGTGCCAGCACGGTGGACTTTAACTATGGCTACACCTTC. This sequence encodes CASTVDFNYGYTF.

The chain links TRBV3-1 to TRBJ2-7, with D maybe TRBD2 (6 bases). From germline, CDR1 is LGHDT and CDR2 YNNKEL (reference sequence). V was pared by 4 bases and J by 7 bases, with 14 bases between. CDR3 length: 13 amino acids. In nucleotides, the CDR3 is TGTGCCAGCAGCCGAAGAACACGGGAGGAGCAGTACTTC. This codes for CASSRRTREEQYF.

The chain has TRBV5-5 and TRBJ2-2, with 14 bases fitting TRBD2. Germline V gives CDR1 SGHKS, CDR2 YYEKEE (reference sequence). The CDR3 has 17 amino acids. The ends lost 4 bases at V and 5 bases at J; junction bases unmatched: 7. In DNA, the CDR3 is TGTGCCAGCAGCCCGACTAGCGGGGGGGCCGGGACCGGGGAGCTGTTTTTT. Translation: CASSPTSGGAGTGELFF. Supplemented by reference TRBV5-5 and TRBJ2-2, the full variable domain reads DAGVTQSPTHLIKTRGQQVTLRCSPISGHKSVSWYQQVLGQGPQFIFQYYEKEERGRGNFPDRFSARQFPNYSSELNVNALLLGDSALYLCASSPTSGGAGTGELFFGEGSRLTVL.

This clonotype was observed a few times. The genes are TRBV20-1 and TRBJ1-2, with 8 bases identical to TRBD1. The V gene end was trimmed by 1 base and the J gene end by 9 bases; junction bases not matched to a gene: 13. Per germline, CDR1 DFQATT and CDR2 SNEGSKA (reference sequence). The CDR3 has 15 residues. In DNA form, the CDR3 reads TGCAGTGCTAGAGCCCTACCCCGACAGGGGAAAAGCTACACCTTC. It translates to CSARALPRQGKSYTF.

CDR3 in amino acids: CASSQELAGVRTDTQYF. DNA for the CDR3: TGTGCCAGCAGCCAAGAGCTAGCGGGAGTTCGCACAGATACGCAGTATTTT. The chain combines TRBV14 with TRBJ2-3, with 10 positions matching TRBD2. Trimming cost V 0 bases and J 1 base; bases outside gene matches: 4. CDR1 SGHDN and CDR2 FVKESK come from the germline V gene. The CDR3 consists of 17 residues.

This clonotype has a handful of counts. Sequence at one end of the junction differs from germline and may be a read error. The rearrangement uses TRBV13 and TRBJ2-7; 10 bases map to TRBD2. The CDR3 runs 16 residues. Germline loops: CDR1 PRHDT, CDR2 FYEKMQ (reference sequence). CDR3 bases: TGCGCCAGCAGCCAAGATTGGGGGACTAGCGCCTACGAGCAGTACTTC. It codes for CASSQDWGTSAYEQYF.

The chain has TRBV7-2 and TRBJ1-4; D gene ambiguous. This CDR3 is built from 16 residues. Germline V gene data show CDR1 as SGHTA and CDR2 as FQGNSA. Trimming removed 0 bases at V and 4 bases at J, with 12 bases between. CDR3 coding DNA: TGTGCCAGCAGCTTAGCCCAGTGGGATTATAATGAAAAACTGTTTTTT. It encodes CASSLAQWDYNEKLFF.

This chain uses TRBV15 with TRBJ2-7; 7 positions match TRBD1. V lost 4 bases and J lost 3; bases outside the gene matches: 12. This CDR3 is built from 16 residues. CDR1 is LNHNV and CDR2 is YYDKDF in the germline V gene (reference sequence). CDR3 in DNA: TGTGCCACCAGCAACCCAACGGGAACAGGGGACTACGAGCAGTACTTC. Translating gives CATSNPTGTGDYEQYF.

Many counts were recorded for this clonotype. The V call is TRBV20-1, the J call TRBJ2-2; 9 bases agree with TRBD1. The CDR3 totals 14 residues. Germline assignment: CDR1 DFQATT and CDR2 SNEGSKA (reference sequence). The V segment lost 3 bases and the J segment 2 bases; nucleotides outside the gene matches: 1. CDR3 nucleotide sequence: TGCAGTGCTAGGGACAGGGGCAACACCGGGGAGCTGTTTTTT. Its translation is CSARDRGNTGELFF.

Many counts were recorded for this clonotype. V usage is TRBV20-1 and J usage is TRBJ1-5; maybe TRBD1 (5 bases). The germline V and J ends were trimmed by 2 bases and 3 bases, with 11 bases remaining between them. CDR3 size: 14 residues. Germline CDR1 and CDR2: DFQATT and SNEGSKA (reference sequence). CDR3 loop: CSARSGTNNQPQHF. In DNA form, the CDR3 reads TGCAGTGCTAGATCCGGGACTAACAATCAGCCCCAGCATTTT.

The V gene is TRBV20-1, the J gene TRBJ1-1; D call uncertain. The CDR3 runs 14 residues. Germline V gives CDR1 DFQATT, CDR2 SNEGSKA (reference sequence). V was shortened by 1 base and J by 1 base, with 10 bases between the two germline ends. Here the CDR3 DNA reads TGCAGTGCTAGAGTAGAGGCCTCGAACACTGAAGCTTTCTTT. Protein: CSARVEASNTEAFF.

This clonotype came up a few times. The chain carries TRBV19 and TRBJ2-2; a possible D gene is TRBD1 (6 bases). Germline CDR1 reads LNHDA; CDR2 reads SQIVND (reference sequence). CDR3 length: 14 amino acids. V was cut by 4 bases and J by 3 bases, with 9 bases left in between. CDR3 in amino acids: CASSKDRYTGELFF. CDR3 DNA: TGTGCCAGTAGTAAGGACAGATACACCGGGGAGCTGTTTTTT.

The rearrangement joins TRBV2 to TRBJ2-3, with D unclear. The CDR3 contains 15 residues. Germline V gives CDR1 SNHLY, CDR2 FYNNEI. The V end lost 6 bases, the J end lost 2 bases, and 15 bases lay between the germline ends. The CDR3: CASREYLPVTDTQYF. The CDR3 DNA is TGTGCCAGCAGGGAGTACTTGCCGGTCACAGATACGCAGTATTTT.

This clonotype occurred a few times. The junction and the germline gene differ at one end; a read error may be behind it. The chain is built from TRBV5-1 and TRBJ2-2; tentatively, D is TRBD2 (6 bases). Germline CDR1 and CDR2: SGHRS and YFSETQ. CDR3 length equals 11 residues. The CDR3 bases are TGTGCCAGCAGCTTAAACGGGGGGCTGTTTTTT. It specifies CASSLNGGLFF.

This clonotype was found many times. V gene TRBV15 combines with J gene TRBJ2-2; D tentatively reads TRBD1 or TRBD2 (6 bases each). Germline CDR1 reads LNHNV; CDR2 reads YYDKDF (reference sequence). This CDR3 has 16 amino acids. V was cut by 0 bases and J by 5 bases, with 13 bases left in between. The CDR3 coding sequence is TGTGCCACCAGCAGAGAGCCGGGGGCGGGGACCGGGGAGCTGTTTTTT. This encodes CATSREPGAGTGELFF.

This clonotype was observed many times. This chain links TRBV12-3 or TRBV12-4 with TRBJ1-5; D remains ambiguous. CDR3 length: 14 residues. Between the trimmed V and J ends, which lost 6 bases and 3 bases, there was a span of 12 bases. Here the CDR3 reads CASSSRRINQPQHF. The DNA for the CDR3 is TGTGCCAGCAGCTCCAGGAGGATCAATCAGCCCCAGCATTTT.

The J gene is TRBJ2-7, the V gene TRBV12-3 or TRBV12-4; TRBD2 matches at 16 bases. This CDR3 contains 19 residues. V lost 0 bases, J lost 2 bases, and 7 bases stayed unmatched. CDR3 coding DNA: TGTGCCAGCAGTTTAGCTCTGGGGACTAGCGGGAGGGTCCCCTACGAGCAGTACTTC. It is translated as CASSLALGTSGRVPYEQYF.